This TCR beta chain was sequenced in a study of cytomegalovirus exposure and HLA in healthy donors. Trimming left V 0 bases short and J 7 bases short, with 10 bases between. Germline-derived CDR1 and CDR2 are SGHRS and YFSETQ. This CDR3 comprises 13 residues. Use of 60 Vbeta and 13 Jbeta primers characterized the PCR. Repertoires were generated with immunoSEQ multiplex PCR, while TCRdb's copy carries only in-frame clones and drops some. Of approximately 140,000 clones listed, about 80% are singletons. In its sample, this clone was seen a few times. Sequenced sample: PBMCs. This TCR came from a boy between 2 and 10 years old in good health and CMV-seronegative. The V call is TRBV5-1, the J call TRBJ1-1, with D perhaps matching TRBD1 (6 bases). The chain's CDR3 is CASSLGADSEAFF. CDR3 nucleotides: TGCGCCAGCAGCTTGGGGGCGGACAGTGAAGCTTTCTTT.